This T cell receptor beta chain was retrieved from a study of blood T cell repertoires in COVID-19. Some clones are missing from TCRdb's copy, which holds only in-frame ones; the method was immunoSEQ multiplex PCR. The sample lists fewer than 250,000 clones; around 90% were seen once. The V end lost 1 base, the J end lost 2 bases, and 13 bases lay between the germline ends. This CDR3 has 15 residues. Sequencing input: PBMCs or T cells enriched from blood (not recorded which). V is TRBV5-3 and J is TRBJ2-7; D may be TRBD2 (5 bases). TRBV5-3 is an open reading frame, and its role is uncertain. The receptor was isolated from a man aged 25-45 years in a cohort exposed to, infected with or recovered from COVID-19 (not recorded which). The CDR3 bases are TGTGCCAGAAGCTTGAATTTCGGGATTCCCTACGAGCAGTACTTC. Encoded protein: CARSLNFGIPYEQYF.